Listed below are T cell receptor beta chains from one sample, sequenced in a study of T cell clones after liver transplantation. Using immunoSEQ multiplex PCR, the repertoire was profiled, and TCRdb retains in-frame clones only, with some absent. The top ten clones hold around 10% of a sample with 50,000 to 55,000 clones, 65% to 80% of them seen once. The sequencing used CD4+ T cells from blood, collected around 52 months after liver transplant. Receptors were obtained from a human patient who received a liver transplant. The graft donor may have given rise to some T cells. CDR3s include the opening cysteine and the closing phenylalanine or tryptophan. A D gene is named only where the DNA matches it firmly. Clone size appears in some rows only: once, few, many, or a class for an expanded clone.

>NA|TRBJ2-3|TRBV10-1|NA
TGCGCCAGCAGTTCGAGTGGGTCGGGGAGAAGCACAGATACGCAGTATTTT
CASSSSGSGRSTDTQYF
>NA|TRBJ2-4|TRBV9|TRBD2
TGTGCCAGCAGCGCCTATAGCGGGGGGTTAGCCAAAAACATTCAGTACTTC
CASSAYSGGLAKNIQYF
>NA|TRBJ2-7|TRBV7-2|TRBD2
TGTGCCAGCAGTCCTACCGGTGGGGGGGGCGAGCAGTACTTC
CASSPTGGGGEQYF
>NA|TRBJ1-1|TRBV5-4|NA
TGTGCCAGCAGCGTTGACAGGAACACTGAAGCTTTCTTT
CASSVDRNTEAFF
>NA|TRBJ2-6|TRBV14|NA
TGTGCCAGCAGCCAATTGGCTTCTGGGGCCAACGTCCTGACTTTC
CASSQLASGANVLTF
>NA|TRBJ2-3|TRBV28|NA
TGTGCCAGCTTAGGGACCACCACAGATACGCAGTATTTT
CASLGTTTDTQYF
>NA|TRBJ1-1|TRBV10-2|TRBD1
TGCGCCAGCTACAGGGGGCTCGACACTGAAGCTTTCTTT
CASYRGLDTEAFF
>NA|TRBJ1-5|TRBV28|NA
TGTGCCAGCAGTCAGCCAGGGAGGGCAGAGCAGCCCCAGCATTTT
CASSQPGRAEQPQHF
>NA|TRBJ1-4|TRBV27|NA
TGTGCCAGCAGTTTAACGAGGGCTAATGAAAAACTGTTTTTT
CASSLTRANEKLFF
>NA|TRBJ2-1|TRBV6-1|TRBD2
TGTGCCAGCAGTGCCACCCTAGCGGGGGGGCCTTACAATGAGCAGTTCTTC
CASSATLAGGPYNEQFF
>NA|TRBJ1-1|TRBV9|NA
TGTGCCAGCAGCGTAGGGCCTGGGCGGGCAGGCATGAACACTGAAGCTTTCTTT
CASSVGPGRAGMNTEAFF
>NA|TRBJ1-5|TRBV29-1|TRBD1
TGCAGCGTTGCGGACAGGTTTGATCAGCCCCAGCATTTT
CSVADRFDQPQHF
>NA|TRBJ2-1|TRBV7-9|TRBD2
TGTGCCAGCAGCTGGGGACTAGCGGGGGGGATAAGCTCCTACAATGAGCAGTTCTTC
CASSWGLAGGISSYNEQFF
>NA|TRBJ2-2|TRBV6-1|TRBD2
TGTGCCAGCAGTGAGACCGGGGGGAACGGGGAGCTGTTTTTT
CASSETGGNGELFF
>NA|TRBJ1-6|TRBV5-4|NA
TGTGCCAGCAGCTCCGATCGGGGTCTATATTCACCCCTCCACTTT
CASSSDRGLYSPLHF
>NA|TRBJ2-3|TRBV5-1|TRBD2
TGCGCCAGCAGCTTGACTAGCGGGGGGGCACATACGCAGTATTTT
CASSLTSGGAHTQYF
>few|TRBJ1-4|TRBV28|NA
TGTGCCAGCAGCCTCGAGGGAGCAACTAATGAAAAACTGTTTTTT
CASSLEGATNEKLFF
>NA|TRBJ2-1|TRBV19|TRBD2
TGTGCCACCTCCTCCGGGACTAGCAGCAATGAGCAGTTCTTC
CATSSGTSSNEQFF
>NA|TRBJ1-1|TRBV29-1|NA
TGCAGCGCAAAAAGTAACACTGAAGCTTTCTTT
CSAKSNTEAFF
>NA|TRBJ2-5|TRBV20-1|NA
TGCAGTGCTGAGTACCAAGAGACCCAGTACTTC
CSAEYQETQYF
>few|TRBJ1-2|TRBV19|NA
TGTGCCAGTAGACCCCGACAGAACCTCTATGGCTACACCTTC
CASRPRQNLYGYTF
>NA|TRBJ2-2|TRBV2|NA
TGTGCCAGCAGTGAATACTCAGGGACCACCGGGGAGCTGTTTTTT
CASSEYSGTTGELFF
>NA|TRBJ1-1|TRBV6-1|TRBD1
TGTGCCAGCAACCGGGGACAGGGGAACACTGAAGCTTTCTTT
CASNRGQGNTEAFF
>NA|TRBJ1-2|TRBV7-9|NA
TGTGCCAGCAGCTTATGGGGGGATGACTATGGCTACACCTTC
CASSLWGDDYGYTF
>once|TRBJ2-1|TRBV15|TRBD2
TGTGCCACCAACCCTCTAGCGGGGGGGTTTGAGCAGTTCTTC
CATNPLAGGFEQFF
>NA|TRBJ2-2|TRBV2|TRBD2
TGTGCCAGCCAACGGGCGGGGGTATCCGGGGAGCTGTTTTTT
CASQRAGVSGELFF
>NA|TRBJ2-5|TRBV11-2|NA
TGTGCCAGCAGCTTAGATGGTGTAGATTGGGGCCAGTACTTC
CASSLDGVDWGQYF
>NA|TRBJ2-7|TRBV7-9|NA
TGTGCCAGCAGCCAAGGACAGCTCCCCATGGCCTACGAGCAGTACTTC
CASSQGQLPMAYEQYF